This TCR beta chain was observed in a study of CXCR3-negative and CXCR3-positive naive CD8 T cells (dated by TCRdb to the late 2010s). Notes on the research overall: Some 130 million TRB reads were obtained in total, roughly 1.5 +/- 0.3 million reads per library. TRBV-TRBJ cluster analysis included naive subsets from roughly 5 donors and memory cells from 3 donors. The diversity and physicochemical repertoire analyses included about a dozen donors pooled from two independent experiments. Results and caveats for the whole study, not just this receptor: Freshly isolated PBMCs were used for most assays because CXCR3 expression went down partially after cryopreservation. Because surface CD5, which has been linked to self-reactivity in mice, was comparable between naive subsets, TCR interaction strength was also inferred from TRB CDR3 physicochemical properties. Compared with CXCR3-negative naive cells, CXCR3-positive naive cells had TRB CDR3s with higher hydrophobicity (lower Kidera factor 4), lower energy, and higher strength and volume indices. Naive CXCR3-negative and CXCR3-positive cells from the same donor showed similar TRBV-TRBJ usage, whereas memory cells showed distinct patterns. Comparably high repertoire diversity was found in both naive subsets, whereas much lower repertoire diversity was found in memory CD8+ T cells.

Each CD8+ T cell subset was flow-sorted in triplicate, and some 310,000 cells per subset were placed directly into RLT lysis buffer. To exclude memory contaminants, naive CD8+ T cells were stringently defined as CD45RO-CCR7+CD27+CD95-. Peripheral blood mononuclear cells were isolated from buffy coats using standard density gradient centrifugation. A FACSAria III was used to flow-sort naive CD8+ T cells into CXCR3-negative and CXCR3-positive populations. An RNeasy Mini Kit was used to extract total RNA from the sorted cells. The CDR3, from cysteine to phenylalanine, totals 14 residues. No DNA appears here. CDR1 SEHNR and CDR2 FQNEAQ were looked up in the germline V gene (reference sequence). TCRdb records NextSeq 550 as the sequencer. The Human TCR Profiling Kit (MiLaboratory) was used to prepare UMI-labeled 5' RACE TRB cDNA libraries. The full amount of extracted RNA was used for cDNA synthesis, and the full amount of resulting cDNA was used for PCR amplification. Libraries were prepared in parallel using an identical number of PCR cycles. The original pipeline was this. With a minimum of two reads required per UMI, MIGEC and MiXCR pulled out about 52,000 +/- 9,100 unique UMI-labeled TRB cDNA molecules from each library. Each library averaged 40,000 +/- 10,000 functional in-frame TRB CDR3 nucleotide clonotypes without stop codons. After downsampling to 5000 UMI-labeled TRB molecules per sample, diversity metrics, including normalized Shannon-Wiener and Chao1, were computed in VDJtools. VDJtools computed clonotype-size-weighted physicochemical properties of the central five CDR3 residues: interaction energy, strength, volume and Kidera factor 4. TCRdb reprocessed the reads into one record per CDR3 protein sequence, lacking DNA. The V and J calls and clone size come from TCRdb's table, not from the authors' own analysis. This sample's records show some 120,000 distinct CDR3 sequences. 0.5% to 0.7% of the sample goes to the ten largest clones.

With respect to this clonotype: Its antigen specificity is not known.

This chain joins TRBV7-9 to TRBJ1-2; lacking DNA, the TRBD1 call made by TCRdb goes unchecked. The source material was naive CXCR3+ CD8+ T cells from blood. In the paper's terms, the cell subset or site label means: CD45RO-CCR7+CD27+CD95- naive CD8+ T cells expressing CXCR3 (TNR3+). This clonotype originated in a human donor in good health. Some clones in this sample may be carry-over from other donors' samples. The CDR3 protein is CASSPRDRVFGYTF.